This T cell receptor (beta chain) stems from a study of radiotherapy plus CTLA-4 blockade in lung cancer. Study-level information: Patients showed objective responses in roughly 19% of cases and disease control in roughly 34%.

The study's findings and limits: After radiotherapy and ipilimumab, tumor-derived clones expanded in peripheral blood.

The germline V gene encodes CDR1 MDHEN and CDR2 SYDVKM. This CDR3 has 15 residues. Trimming left V 7 bases short and J 5 bases short, with 20 bases between. The study treated chemo-refractory metastatic non-small-cell lung cancer patients with focal radiation plus ipilimumab CTLA-4 blockade. Comments on this clone: The target antigen is unknown.

Sequencing was performed with immunoSEQ multiplex PCR; in TCRdb, only in-frame clones are kept and a portion is missing. This table has 70,000 to 95,000 clones, around 83% appearing once. The clonotype comes from a human donor with non-small cell lung cancer that progressed on radiotherapy plus ipilimumab. The chain links TRBV28 to TRBJ2-5; D is perhaps TRBD1 (6 bases). Here the sequenced sample was peripheral blood, taken from a patient treated with radiotherapy plus ipilimumab. The CDR3 reads CASTPGQLRWETQYF. DNA for the CDR3: TGTGCCAGCACCCCGGGACAACTAAGGTGGGAGACCCAGTACTTC.